What follows are 31 T cell receptor beta chains derived from one specimen sequenced in a study of graft-versus-host responses after intestinal transplantation. No antigen has been assigned to these receptors. Method: immunoSEQ multiplex PCR; TCRdb's copy keeps in-frame clones and lacks some. The repertoire consists of roughly 90,000 clones, with about nine tenths occurring once and the leading ten covering more than 0.25%. The sample consisted of unstimulated CD4+ T cells sorted from spleen or lymph node cells, taken before transplant. These TCRs come from a human donor who was the organ donor for an intestinal transplant.

The chain couples TRBV11-3 to TRBJ2-3; possibly TRBD2 for D (7 bases). The CDR3 is made up of 15 amino acids. V dropped 6 bases and J dropped 4 bases, with 17 bases sitting between them. Germline-derived CDR1 and CDR2 are SGHNT and YENEEA. The CDR3 nucleotides read TGTGCCAGCAGGGAGGAGGGGGGGTACGCAGATACGCAGTATTTT. The encoded protein is CASREEGGYADTQYF.

The V call is TRBV5-1, the J call TRBJ2-2; D perhaps matches TRBD1 (6 bases). Germline CDR1 SGHRS, CDR2 YFSETQ. Deletions cut 0 bases from V and 4 bases from J, with 10 bases between. The CDR3 runs to 15 residues. As DNA, the CDR3 is TGCGCCAGCAGCTTGGTCAGGGGTGGCACCGGGGAGCTGTTTTTT. It codes for CASSLVRGGTGELFF.

A single count supports this clone. The chain uses TRBV9 and TRBJ2-1; perhaps TRBD2 as D (6 bases). From germline, CDR1 is SGDLS and CDR2 YYNGEE. The CDR3 totals 15 residues. Deletions cut 0 bases from V and 6 bases from J, with 13 bases between. The CDR3 region is CASSVGGARGNEQFF. DNA for the CDR3: TGTGCCAGCAGCGTAGGCGGGGCTAGGGGCAATGAGCAGTTCTTC.

This chain joins TRBV6-4 and TRBJ2-5; D is unclear. Trimming shortened V by 9 bases and J by 5 bases, and 7 bases separated the two germline ends. Looked up from germline, CDR1 is MRHNA and CDR2 is SNTAGT. The CDR3 is 10 amino acids. The CDR3 loop reads CARPRETQYF. The CDR3 DNA reads TGTGCCAGGCCGCGGGAGACCCAGTACTTC.

V is TRBV28 and J is TRBJ2-1; the D gene is possibly TRBD2 (5 bases). CDR3 length: 12 residues. The V end lost 6 bases, the J end lost 10 bases, and 13 bases lay between the germline ends. Germline V lookup: CDR1 MDHEN, CDR2 SYDVKM. The CDR3 DNA sequence: TGTGCCAGCAGCTCAACGAGGAGGGAGCAGTTCTTC. This codes for CASSSTRREQFF. Full variable domain (remainder filled in from reference TRBV28 and TRBJ2-1): DVKVTQSSRYLVKRTGEKVFLECVQDMDHENMFWYRQDPGLGLRLIYFSYDVKMKEKGDIPEGYSVSREKKERFSLILESASTNQTSMYLCASSSTRREQFFGPGTRLTVL.

The gene calls are TRBV30 and TRBJ1-4; D may be TRBD1 (5 bases). CDR3 size: 13 residues. Germline V lookup: CDR1 GTSNPN, CDR2 SVGIG (reference sequence). V lost 3 bases to trimming and J lost 8 bases, with 13 bases between them. The CDR3 DNA sequence: TGTGCCTGGAGCCTGCCGGGGGTCGAAAAACTGTTTTTT. This encodes CAWSLPGVEKLFF.

The chain employs TRBV12-5 and TRBJ2-5; D gene ambiguous. The CDR3 spans 11 residues. CDR1 and CDR2 (germline): LGHNT, FRNRAP. Trimming shortened V by 6 bases and J by 5 bases, and 7 bases separated the two germline ends. The CDR3 here is CASGHGETQYF. Here the CDR3 DNA reads TGTGCTAGTGGCCACGGGGAGACCCAGTACTTC.

This chain links TRBV4-3 with TRBJ1-1, with TRBD1 matching over 7 bases. After removal of 0 bases from V and 5 bases from J, the junction contained 12 bases not matched to a gene. Germline V gene sequence: CDR1 LGHNA, CDR2 YSLEER. The CDR3 extends over 17 amino acids. The DNA for the CDR3 is TGCGCCAGCAGCCAAGATCAGAGGGGGCGGATTACGACTGAAGCTTTCTTT. Translating it yields CASSQDQRGRITTEAFF.

This clone was detected a few times. The rearrangement joins TRBV6-6 to TRBJ2-1; D is ambiguous. Germline assignment: CDR1 MNHNY and CDR2 SVGAGI (reference sequence). V was cut by 11 bases and J by 0 bases, with 11 bases left in between. There are 13 residues in the CDR3. CDR3 sequence (DNA): TGTGCCGCTGCCAGCGACTCCTACAATGAGCAGTTCTTC. This encodes CAAASDSYNEQFF.

Here the CDR3 reads CASSHLLKETQYF. In DNA form, the CDR3 reads TGCGCCAGCAGTCACTTACTTAAAGAGACCCAGTACTTC. V gene TRBV23-1 combines with J gene TRBJ2-5; D is unresolved. TRBV23-1 is labeled an ORF, and its function is uncertain. This CDR3 has 13 amino acids. V dropped 3 bases and J dropped 3 bases, with 8 bases sitting between them.

The chain uses TRBV5-8 and TRBJ2-1; 12 bases map to TRBD2. The J segment lost 10 bases and the V segment lost 0 bases, leaving 11 bases of the junction unmatched. The length of the CDR3 is 17 residues. The germline V gene has CDR1 SGHTS and CDR2 YDEGEE. The CDR3 loop reads CASSLDWLAGGWLEQFF. Here the CDR3 DNA reads TGTGCCAGCAGCTTGGATTGGCTAGCGGGGGGGTGGTTGGAGCAGTTCTTC.

The chain combines TRBV25-1 with TRBJ1-2, with 7 bases identical to TRBD1. CDR1 MGHDK and CDR2 SYGVNS come from the germline V gene. The CDR3 consists of 14 residues. The V segment lost 1 base and the J segment 7 bases; nucleotides outside the gene matches: 6. The CDR3 is CASSELTGDFGYTF. Here the CDR3 DNA reads TGTGCCAGCAGTGAATTAACAGGGGATTTTGGCTACACCTTC.

This rearrangement joins TRBV7-3 to TRBJ2-1; possibly TRBD1 for D (6 bases). This CDR3 comprises 14 residues. V was cut by 5 bases and J by 0 bases, with 8 bases left in between. Germline V gene data show CDR1 as SGHTA and CDR2 as FQGTGA. The CDR3 spells CASSPTGSYNEQFF. DNA for the CDR3: TGTGCCAGCAGCCCGACAGGCTCCTACAATGAGCAGTTCTTC.

This sequence joins TRBV6-5 and TRBJ2-7, with D tentatively TRBD1 (6 bases). V was clipped by 6 bases and J by 3 bases, with 18 bases between them. This CDR3 has 15 residues. CDR1 and CDR2 from the germline V gene are MNHEY and SVGAGI. This chain's CDR3 is CASRPFQGHGYEQYF. CDR3 sequence (DNA): TGTGCCAGCAGGCCCTTTCAGGGACACGGCTACGAGCAGTACTTC.

Comments on this clone: The sample carries other DNA sequences with the same CDR3. The chain is built from TRBV9 and TRBJ2-3; D not resolved. Germline V lookup: CDR1 SGDLS, CDR2 YYNGEE. This CDR3 is 11 amino acids long. Trimming removed 2 bases at V and 4 bases at J, with 2 bases between. The CDR3 nucleotides read TGTGCCAGCAGCGTCGCAGATACGCAGTATTTT. It specifies CASSVADTQYF.

The chain joins TRBV7-3 to TRBJ1-1; D gene ambiguous. V lost 2 bases, J lost 0 bases, and 10 bases lay in between. CDR3 length equals 15 residues. Germline CDR1 and CDR2: SGHTA and FQGTGA. The CDR3 loop reads CASSLEGSMNTEAFF. DNA of the CDR3: TGTGCCAGCAGCTTAGAGGGCTCCATGAACACTGAAGCTTTCTTT.

This clone has just a few counts. V and J are TRBV2 and TRBJ1-5; D perhaps matches TRBD1 (5 bases). Trimming removed 3 bases from V and 6 bases from J, with 12 bases in between. The CDR3 has 14 amino acids. The germline V gene has CDR1 SNHLY and CDR2 FYNNEI. This CDR3 reads CASSDEKQGQPQHF. The CDR3 DNA is TGTGCCAGCAGTGATGAGAAGCAGGGTCAGCCCCAGCATTTT.

CDR3 sequence (DNA): TGTGCCAGCAGGCCACCAGGACAGCCTCAAGAGACCCAGTACTTC. It is translated as CASRPPGQPQETQYF. This chain joins TRBV6-5 and TRBJ2-5; D may be TRBD1 (6 bases). Trimming removed 6 bases from V and 2 bases from J, with 16 bases in between. From germline, CDR1 is MNHEY and CDR2 SVGAGI. This CDR3 is built from 15 residues.

About this clone: Different DNA sequences within this sample yield the same CDR3. The V and J genes are TRBV2 and TRBJ2-5; TRBD2 agrees at 11 bases. Germline V gene sequence: CDR1 SNHLY, CDR2 FYNNEI. The CDR3 length is 14 residues. V lost 5 bases to trimming and J lost 5 bases; unmatched junction nucleotides: 4. Written as DNA, the CDR3 is TGTGCCAGCAGTCTTAGCGGGGGGGTGGAGACCCAGTACTTC. Protein: CASSLSGGVETQYF.

J is TRBJ2-1 and V is TRBV7-9, with D unresolved. Per the germline V gene, CDR1 is SEHNR and CDR2 is FQNEAQ (reference sequence). Deletions cut 10 bases from V and 5 bases from J, with 21 bases between. This CDR3 has 15 residues. The chain's CDR3 is CAIPRINIRNNEQFF. Written as DNA, the CDR3 is TGTGCCATTCCGAGGATTAACATCCGGAACAATGAGCAGTTCTTC.

V is TRBV20-1 and J is TRBJ2-1; possibly TRBD1 for D (5 bases). Germline CDR1 and CDR2: DFQATT and SNEGSKA (reference sequence). The CDR3 spans 11 residues. The CDR3 here is CRGRVGNEQFF. CDR3 DNA: TGCAGGGGGCGCGTGGGCAATGAGCAGTTCTTC.

As regards this clone: At one end, the junction sequence differs from germline, possibly due to a read error. The rearrangement uses TRBV7-9 and TRBJ2-5; D perhaps matches TRBD2 (6 bases). Per the germline V gene, CDR1 is SEHNR and CDR2 is FQNEAQ (reference sequence). The CDR3 loop spans 12 amino acids. The CDR3 nucleotides are TGTGCCACCCCTAGCTTCGGGACTCTTTTGGACTTC. This encodes CATPSFGTLLDF.

The V gene is TRBV19, the J gene TRBJ2-5, with 10 bases that match TRBD1. The CDR3 is 15 amino acids. The germline V gene has CDR1 LNHDA and CDR2 SQIVND (reference sequence). V gave up 8 bases and J gave up 5 bases; unmatched junction bases: 11. CDR3: CASQPGRDRGETQYF. CDR3 nucleotide sequence: TGTGCCAGTCAACCAGGCCGGGACAGGGGTGAGACCCAGTACTTC.

This chain uses TRBV5-4 with TRBJ2-3; D is uncertain. Germline CDR1 and CDR2: SGHNT and YYREEE (reference sequence). Trimming took off 5 bases at V and 6 bases at J, with 16 bases between the two ends. The CDR3 runs 14 residues. CDR3 protein: CASSFQAPLDTQYF. CDR3 sequence (DNA): TGTGCCAGCAGTTTTCAGGCCCCTTTGGATACGCAGTATTTT.

This clone showed up just once. V and J are TRBV19 and TRBJ2-5; 10 bases match TRBD1. This CDR3 is built from 12 residues. Germline V lookup: CDR1 LNHDA, CDR2 SQIVND (reference sequence). V lost 8 bases to trimming and J lost 5 bases; unmatched junction nucleotides: 2. This CDR3 reads CASQTGGETQYF. In DNA, the CDR3 is TGTGCCAGTCAGACAGGGGGCGAGACCCAGTACTTC.

The V gene is TRBV5-1, the J gene TRBJ2-2, with D possibly TRBD2 on 5 matching bases. V was trimmed by 0 bases and J by 4 bases, leaving 7 bases between them. This CDR3 is built from 14 residues. The germline gives CDR1 SGHRS, CDR2 YFSETQ. The CDR3 nucleotides are TGCGCCAGCAGCTTGGTTGGGAGCACCGGGGAGCTGTTTTTT. Amino acids: CASSLVGSTGELFF.

V is TRBV11-2 and J is TRBJ2-5, with 11 bases matching TRBD1. Germline V gene sequence: CDR1 SGHAT, CDR2 FQNNGV. V shed 2 bases and J 2 bases; nucleotides not matched to a gene: 4. This CDR3 is built from 16 residues. CDR3: CASSLWTGGLQETQYF. CDR3 in DNA: TGTGCCAGCAGCTTATGGACAGGGGGCCTTCAAGAGACCCAGTACTTC.

The rearrangement joins TRBV5-4 to TRBJ1-2, with a weak D call TRBD1 (5 bases). CDR1 is SGHNT, CDR2 YYREEE, per germline (reference sequence). The length of the CDR3 is 15 residues. Trimming removed 3 bases from V and 0 bases from J, with 12 bases in between. The CDR3 loop reads CASSSRQTANYGYTF. The CDR3 DNA reads TGTGCCAGCAGCTCCCGACAGACAGCTAACTATGGCTACACCTTC.

The V call is TRBV10-3, the J call TRBJ1-1; D remains ambiguous. Germline V gives CDR1 ENHRY, CDR2 SYGVKD. The V gene lost 3 bases and the J gene lost 0 bases, with 11 bases spanning the gap. This CDR3 is built from 15 residues. The CDR3 sequence is CAISEQQTMNTEAFF. The CDR3 DNA is TGTGCCATCAGTGAACAACAGACGATGAACACTGAAGCTTTCTTT.

The chain employs TRBV4-1 and TRBJ2-4; unclear D gene. The CDR3 is 14 residues long. Looked up from germline, CDR1 is MGHRA and CDR2 is YSYEKL. V was pared by 2 bases and J by 0 bases, with 5 bases between. CDR3 loop: CASSQLLAKNIQYF. The CDR3 DNA reads as TGCGCCAGCAGCCAATTACTAGCCAAAAACATTCAGTACTTC.

This chain connects TRBV11-2 to TRBJ2-3; D possibly corresponds to TRBD1 (5 bases). The CDR3 covers 16 residues. Germline assignment: CDR1 SGHAT and CDR2 FQNNGV. Trimming shortened V by 5 bases and J by 2 bases, and 17 bases separated the two germline ends. This chain's CDR3 is CASSPRPRTTTDTQYF. In nucleotides, the CDR3 is TGTGCCAGCAGCCCAAGACCGCGGACAACCACAGATACGCAGTATTTT.